This T cell receptor (beta chain) was captured in a study of blood T cell repertoires in COVID-19. As processed by the authors: Estimation of nucleated cell counts relied on the amplification of reference gene primers. Using immunoSEQ multiplex PCR, the repertoire was profiled, and TCRdb retains in-frame clones only, with some absent. That table supplies the V and J calls and clone size; D and trimming were determined from the DNA. In the table there are over 90,000 clones, around 80% of which are singletons. Germline V gene data show CDR1 as SGHNT and CDR2 as YYREEE (reference sequence). The CDR3 covers 15 residues. Between the trimmed V and J ends, which lost 0 bases and 1 base, there was a span of 8 bases.

This sequence joins TRBV5-4 and TRBJ2-1, with a possible D match to TRBD1 (5 bases). This clonotype was obtained from a man aged 50 or older with active or convalescent COVID-19. Sequenced input: peripheral blood. The CDR3, as DNA: TGTGCCAGCAGCTTGGGACAGACATCCTACAATGAGCAGTTCTTC. Translated, it gives CASSLGQTSYNEQFF.